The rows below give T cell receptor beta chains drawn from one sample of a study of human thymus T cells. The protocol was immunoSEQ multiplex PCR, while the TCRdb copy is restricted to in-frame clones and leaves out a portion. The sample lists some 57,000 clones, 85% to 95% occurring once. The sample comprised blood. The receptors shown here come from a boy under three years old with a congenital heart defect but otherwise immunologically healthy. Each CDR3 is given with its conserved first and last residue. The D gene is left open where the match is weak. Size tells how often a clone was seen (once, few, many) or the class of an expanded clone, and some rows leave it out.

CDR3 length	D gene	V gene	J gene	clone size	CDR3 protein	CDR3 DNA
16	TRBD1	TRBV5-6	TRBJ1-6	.	CASSFGTGEYNSPLHF	TGTGCCAGCAGCTTTGGGACAGGCGAGTATAATTCACCCCTCCACTTT
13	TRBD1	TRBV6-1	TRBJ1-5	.	CASSDRGNQPQHF	TGTGCCAGCAGTGACAGGGGGAACCAGCCCCAGCATTTT
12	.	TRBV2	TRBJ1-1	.	CASSAGPTEAFF	TGTGCCAGCAGTGCCGGACCCACTGAAGCTTTCTTT
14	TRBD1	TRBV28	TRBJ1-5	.	CASSLGQGNQPQHF	TGTGCCAGCAGTTTAGGACAGGGCAATCAGCCCCAGCATTTT
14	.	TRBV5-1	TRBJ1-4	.	CASSLGPSNEKLFF	TGCGCCAGCAGCTTGGGACCGTCTAATGAAAAACTGTTTTTT
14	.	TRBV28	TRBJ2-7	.	CASSPSGLSYEQYF	TGTGCCAGCAGTCCGTCCGGGCTCTCCTACGAGCAGTACTTC
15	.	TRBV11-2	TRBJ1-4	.	CASRRIQGRNEKLFF	TGTGCCAGCAGGCGGATACAGGGAAGGAATGAAAAACTGTTTTTT
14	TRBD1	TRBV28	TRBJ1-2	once	CASSPGGTAYGYTF	TGTGCCAGCAGTCCGGGGGGGACAGCTTATGGCTACACCTTC
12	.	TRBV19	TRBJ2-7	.	CASSMNREKQYF	TGTGCCAGTAGTATGAACAGGGAGAAGCAGTACTTC
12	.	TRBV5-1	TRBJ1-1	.	CASSLGAGRAFF	TGCGCCAGCAGCTTGGGGGCAGGGAGGGCTTTCTTT
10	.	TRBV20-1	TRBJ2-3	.	CSARADTQYF	TGCAGTGCTAGAGCAGATACGCAGTATTTT
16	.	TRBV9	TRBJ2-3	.	CASSVGREISTDTQYF	TGTGCCAGCAGCGTAGGACGGGAGATCTCCACAGATACGCAGTATTTT
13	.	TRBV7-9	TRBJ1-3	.	CASSLGSGNTIYF	TGTGCCAGCAGCTTGGGCTCTGGAAACACCATATATTTT
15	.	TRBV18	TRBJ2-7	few	CASSPSRDRTYEQYF	TGTGCCAGCTCACCTAGCAGGGATAGAACCTACGAGCAGTACTTC
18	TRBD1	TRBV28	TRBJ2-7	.	CASSPLPGGQGHSYEQYF	TGTGCCAGCAGCCCCCTCCCCGGGGGACAGGGTCACTCCTACGAGCAGTACTTC
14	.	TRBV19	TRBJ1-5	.	CASSWSDWYQPQHF	TGTGCCAGTAGTTGGTCTGATTGGTATCAGCCCCAGCATTTT
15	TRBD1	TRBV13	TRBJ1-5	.	CASSLGGQVNQPQHF	TGTGCCAGCAGCTTAGGGGGACAGGTCAATCAGCCCCAGCATTTT
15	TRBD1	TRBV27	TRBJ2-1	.	CASSLSWTGTDEQFF	TGTGCCAGCAGTTTAAGCTGGACAGGGACGGATGAGCAGTTCTTC
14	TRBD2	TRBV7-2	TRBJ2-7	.	CASRLGLVSYEQYF	TGTGCCAGCAGGCTGGGACTAGTTTCTTACGAGCAGTACTTC
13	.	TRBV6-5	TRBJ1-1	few	CASSYSRGTEAFF	TGTGCCAGCAGTTACAGTCGGGGAACTGAAGCTTTCTTT
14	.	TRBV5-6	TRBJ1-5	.	CASSLWGGNQPQHF	TGTGCCAGCAGCTTGTGGGGCGGCAATCAGCCCCAGCATTTT
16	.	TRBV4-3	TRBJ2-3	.	CASSQIKGLETDTQYF	TGCGCCAGCAGCCAAATAAAGGGCCTAGAAACAGATACGCAGTATTTT
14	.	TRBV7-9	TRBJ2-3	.	CASRPRGFTDTQYF	TGTGCCAGCAGACCGAGGGGGTTCACAGATACGCAGTATTTT
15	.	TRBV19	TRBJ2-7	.	CASSILVGGSYEQYF	TGTGCCAGTAGTATCTTGGTGGGAGGCTCCTACGAGCAGTACTTC
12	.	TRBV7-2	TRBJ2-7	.	CASSLLGDEQYF	TGTGCCAGCAGCTTACTAGGGGACGAGCAGTACTTC
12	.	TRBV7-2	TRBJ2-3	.	CASSLVGDTQYF	TGTGCCAGCAGCTTAGTCGGAGATACGCAGTATTTT
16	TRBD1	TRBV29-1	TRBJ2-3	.	CSVDGLRDRGADTQYF	TGCAGCGTTGATGGGTTGAGGGACAGGGGAGCAGATACGCAGTATTTT
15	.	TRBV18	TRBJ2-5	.	CASSPGRGTQETQYF	TGTGCCAGCTCACCGGGCCGGGGGACTCAAGAGACCCAGTACTTC
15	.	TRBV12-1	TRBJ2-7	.	CANSAPLNSYYEQYF	TGTGCCAATAGCGCTCCATTGAACAGCTACTACGAGCAGTACTTC
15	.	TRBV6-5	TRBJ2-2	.	CASSYRDKNTGELFF	TGTGCCAGCAGTTACCGGGACAAAAACACCGGGGAGCTGTTTTTT
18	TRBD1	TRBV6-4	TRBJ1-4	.	CASSDGSGRGPRKRKLFF	TGTGCCAGCAGTGACGGAAGCGGCAGGGGGCCCAGAAAGAGAAAACTGTTTTTT
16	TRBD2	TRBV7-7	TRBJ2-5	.	CASSRDLAGARETQYF	TGTGCCAGCAGCAGAGACCTAGCGGGGGCCCGGGAGACCCAGTACTTC
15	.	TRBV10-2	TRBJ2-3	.	CASSEAPYGTDTQYF	TGCGCCAGCAGTGAGGCGCCCTACGGCACAGATACGCAGTATTTT
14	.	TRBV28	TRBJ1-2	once	CASSLPGRIYGYTF	TGTGCCAGCAGTTTACCAGGACGGATCTATGGCTACACCTTC
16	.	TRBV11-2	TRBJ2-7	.	CASSLVSSDGIYEQYF	TGTGCCAGCAGCTTAGTCAGCTCCGACGGCATCTACGAGCAGTACTTC
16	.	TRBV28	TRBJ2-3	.	CASSLVGKKGTDTQYF	TGTGCCAGCAGTTTAGTTGGGAAAAAGGGCACAGATACGCAGTATTTT
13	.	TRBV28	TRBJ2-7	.	CASSPSPGYEQYF	TGTGCCAGCAGTCCCAGTCCCGGGTACGAGCAGTACTTC
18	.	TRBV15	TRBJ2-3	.	CATSRDPISRVRTDTQYF	TGTGCCACCAGCAGAGACCCTATATCTCGGGTCAGGACAGATACGCAGTATTTT
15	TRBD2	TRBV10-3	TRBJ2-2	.	CALRGTSGNTGELFF	TGTGCCCTCAGGGGGACTAGCGGGAACACCGGGGAGCTGTTTTTT
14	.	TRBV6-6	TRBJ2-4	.	CATGLGGAKNIQYF	TGTGCCACCGGTTTAGGGGGAGCCAAAAACATTCAGTACTTC
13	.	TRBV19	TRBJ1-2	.	CASSMATGRGYTF	TGTGCCAGTAGTATGGCAACAGGAAGAGGCTACACCTTC
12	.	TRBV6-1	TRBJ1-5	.	CASSPLVSPQHF	TGTGCCAGCAGCCCCTTAGTCTCGCCCCAGCATTTT
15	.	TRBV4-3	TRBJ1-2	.	CASSQDRQGNYGYTF	TGCGCCAGCAGCCAAGATCGGCAGGGCAACTATGGCTACACCTTC
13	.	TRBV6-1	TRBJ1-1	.	CASSVPGGTEAFF	TGTGCCAGCAGTGTCCCGGGCGGCACTGAAGCTTTCTTT
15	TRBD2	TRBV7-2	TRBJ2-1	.	CASSSRLATYNEQFF	TGTGCCAGCAGCTCCAGACTAGCCACCTACAATGAGCAGTTCTTC
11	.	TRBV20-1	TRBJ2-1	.	CSAGHYNEQFF	TGCAGTGCGGGACACTACAATGAGCAGTTCTTC
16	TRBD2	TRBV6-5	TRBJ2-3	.	CASSYILAGSTDTQYF	TGTGCCAGCAGTTATATCCTAGCGGGAAGCACAGATACGCAGTATTTT
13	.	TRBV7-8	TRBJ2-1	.	CASSLAGIIEQFF	TGTGCCAGCAGCTTAGCGGGAATTATTGAACAGTTCTTC
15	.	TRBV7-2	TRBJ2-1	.	CASSSGETPYNEQFF	TGTGCCAGCAGCTCGGGCGAGACTCCTTACAATGAGCAGTTCTTC
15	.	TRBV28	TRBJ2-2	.	CASSFARGTARELFF	TGTGCCAGCAGTTTTGCGAGGGGAACAGCGAGGGAGCTGTTTTTT
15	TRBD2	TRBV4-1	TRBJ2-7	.	CASSVTSGGAYEQYF	TGCGCCAGCAGCGTTACTAGCGGGGGAGCCTACGAGCAGTACTTC
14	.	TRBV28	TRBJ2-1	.	CASTLWPGPWGQFF	TGTGCCAGCACCCTGTGGCCGGGACCCTGGGGGCAGTTCTTC
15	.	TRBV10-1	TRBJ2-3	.	CASSERAGATDTQYF	TGCGCCAGCAGTGAAAGGGCGGGGGCCACAGATACGCAGTATTTT
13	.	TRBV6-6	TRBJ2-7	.	CASSPPLDYEQYF	TGTGCCAGCAGCCCCCCCCTAGACTACGAGCAGTACTTC